The subject of this entry is one T cell receptor beta chain. V was trimmed by 5 bases and J by 6 bases, leaving 11 bases between them. Germline CDR1 is SGHRS and CDR2 is YFSETQ. This CDR3 spans 12 amino acids. The sample belongs to a study of T cell responses to AZD1222 COVID-19 vaccine. Sequencing was performed with immunoSEQ multiplex PCR; in TCRdb, only in-frame clones are kept and a portion is missing. The sample records approximately 120,000 clones, more than 80% being singletons. The gene calls are TRBV5-1 and TRBJ1-2; no reliable D call. This TCR came from an adult who received the AZD1222 COVID-19 vaccine. Sequencing was performed on peripheral blood, taken 28 days after the second AZD1222 dose. The CDR3 nucleotides read TGCGCCAGCAGACTGAGAACCGATGGCTACACCTTC. It encodes CASRLRTDGYTF.